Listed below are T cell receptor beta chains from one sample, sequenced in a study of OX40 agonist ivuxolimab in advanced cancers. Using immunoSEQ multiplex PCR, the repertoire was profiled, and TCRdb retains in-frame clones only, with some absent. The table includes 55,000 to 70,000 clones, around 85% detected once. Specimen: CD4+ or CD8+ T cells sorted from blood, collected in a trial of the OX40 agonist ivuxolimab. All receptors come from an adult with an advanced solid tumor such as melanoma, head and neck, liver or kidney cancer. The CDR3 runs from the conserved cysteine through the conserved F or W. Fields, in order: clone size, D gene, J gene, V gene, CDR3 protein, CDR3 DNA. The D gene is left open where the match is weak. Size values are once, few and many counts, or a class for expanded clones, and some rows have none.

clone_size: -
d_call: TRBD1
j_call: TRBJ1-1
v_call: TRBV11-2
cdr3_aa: CASSLKTGGYLNTEAFF
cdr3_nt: TGTGCCAGCAGCTTAAAGACAGGGGGCTACCTGAACACTGAAGCTTTCTTT

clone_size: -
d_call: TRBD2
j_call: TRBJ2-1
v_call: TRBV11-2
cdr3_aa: CASSRLLAGGRRGQFF
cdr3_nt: TGTGCCAGCAGCCGCCTTCTAGCGGGAGGAAGAAGGGGGCAGTTCTTC

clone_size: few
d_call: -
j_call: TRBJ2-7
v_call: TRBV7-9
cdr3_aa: CASSPQEDSYEQYF
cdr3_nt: TGTGCCAGCAGCCCACAAGAGGACTCCTACGAGCAGTACTTC

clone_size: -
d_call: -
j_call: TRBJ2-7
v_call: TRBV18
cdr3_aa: CASSPPVNSGYEQYF
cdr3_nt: TGTGCCAGCTCACCACCGGTTAATAGCGGATACGAGCAGTACTTC

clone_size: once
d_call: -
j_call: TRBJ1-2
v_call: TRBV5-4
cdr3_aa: CASSSAGGNRGYTF
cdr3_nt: TGTGCCAGCAGCTCCGCGGGGGGCAATCGTGGCTACACCTTC

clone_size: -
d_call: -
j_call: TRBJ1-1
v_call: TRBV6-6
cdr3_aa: CASSWEVGAEAFF
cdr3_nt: TGTGCCAGCAGTTGGGAGGTTGGGGCTGAAGCTTTCTTT

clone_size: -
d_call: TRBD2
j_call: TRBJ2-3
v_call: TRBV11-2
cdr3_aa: CASSFTSGSPIDTQYF
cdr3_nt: TGTGCCAGCAGCTTCACTAGCGGGAGCCCGATAGATACGCAGTATTTT

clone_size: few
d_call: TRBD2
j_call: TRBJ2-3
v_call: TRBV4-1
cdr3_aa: CASSQGTSGRDTQYF
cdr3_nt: TGCGCCAGCAGCCAAGGGACTAGCGGGAGGGATACGCAGTATTTT

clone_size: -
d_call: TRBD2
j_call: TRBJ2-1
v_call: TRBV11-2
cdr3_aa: CASSIGTSGVNEQFF
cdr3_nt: TGTGCCAGCAGCATCGGGACTAGCGGGGTTAATGAGCAGTTCTTC

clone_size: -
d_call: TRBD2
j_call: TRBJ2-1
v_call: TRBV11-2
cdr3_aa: CASSSPSGRYEQFF
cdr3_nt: TGTGCCAGCAGCTCTCCGAGCGGGAGATATGAGCAGTTCTTC

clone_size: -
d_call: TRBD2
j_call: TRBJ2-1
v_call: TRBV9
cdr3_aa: CASSLSGTSGYNEQFF
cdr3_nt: TGTGCCAGCAGCTTATCCGGGACTAGCGGATACAATGAGCAGTTCTTC

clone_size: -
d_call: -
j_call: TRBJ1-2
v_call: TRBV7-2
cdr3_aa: CASSLGAANYGYTF
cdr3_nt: TGTGCCAGCAGCTTAGGGGCAGCTAACTATGGCTACACCTTC

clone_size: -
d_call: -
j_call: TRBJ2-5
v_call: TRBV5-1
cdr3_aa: CASSRTTQETQYF
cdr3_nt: TGCGCCAGCAGCCGGACGACCCAAGAGACCCAGTACTTC

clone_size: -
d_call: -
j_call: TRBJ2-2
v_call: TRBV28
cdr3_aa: CASSRDTANTGELFF
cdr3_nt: TGTGCCAGCAGTCGGGACACTGCGAACACCGGGGAGCTGTTTTTT

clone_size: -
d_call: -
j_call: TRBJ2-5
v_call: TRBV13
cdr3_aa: CASSWGAGETQYF
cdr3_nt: TGTGCCAGCAGCTGGGGGGCCGGGGAGACCCAGTACTTC

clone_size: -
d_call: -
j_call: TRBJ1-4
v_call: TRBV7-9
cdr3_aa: CASSLNEGEKLFF
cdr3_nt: TGTGCCAGCAGCTTAAACGAGGGTGAAAAACTGTTTTTT

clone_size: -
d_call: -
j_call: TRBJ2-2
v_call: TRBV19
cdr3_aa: CASKIGSLAGELFF
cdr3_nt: TGTGCCAGTAAGATCGGAAGTTTGGCCGGGGAGCTGTTTTTT

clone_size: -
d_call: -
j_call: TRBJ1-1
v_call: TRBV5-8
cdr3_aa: CASSQPGLFEAFF
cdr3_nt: TGTGCCAGCAGCCAACCAGGCCTGTTTGAGGCTTTCTTT

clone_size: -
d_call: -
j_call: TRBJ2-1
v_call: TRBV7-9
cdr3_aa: CASSAAWGSASDEGEQFF
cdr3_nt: TGTGCCAGCAGCGCCGCATGGGGGTCGGCTAGCGATGAGGGCGAGCAGTTCTTC

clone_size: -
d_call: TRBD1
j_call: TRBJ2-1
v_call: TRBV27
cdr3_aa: CASSLFPDRDYNEQFF
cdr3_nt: TGTGCCAGCAGTTTATTCCCGGACAGGGACTACAATGAGCAGTTCTTC

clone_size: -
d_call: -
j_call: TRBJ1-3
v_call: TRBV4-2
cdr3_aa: CASSREPTAPNSGNTIYF
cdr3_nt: TGTGCCAGCAGCCGAGAACCGACAGCCCCAAACTCTGGAAACACCATATATTTT

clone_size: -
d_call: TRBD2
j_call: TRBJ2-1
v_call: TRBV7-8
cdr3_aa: CASSPSSGSYSDEQFF
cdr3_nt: TGTGCCAGCAGTCCGTCTAGCGGGAGTTATTCCGATGAGCAGTTCTTC

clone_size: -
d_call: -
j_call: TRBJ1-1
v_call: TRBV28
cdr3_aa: CASSLAGGAFF
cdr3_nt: TGTGCCAGCAGTTTAGCCGGGGGAGCTTTCTTT

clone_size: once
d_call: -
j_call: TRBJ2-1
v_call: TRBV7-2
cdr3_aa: CASSRIVGEQFF
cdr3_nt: TGTGCCAGCAGTCGAATTGTTGGTGAGCAGTTCTTC

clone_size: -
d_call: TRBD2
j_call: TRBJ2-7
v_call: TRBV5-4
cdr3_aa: CASSLPSGSFNEQYF
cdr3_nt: TGTGCCAGCAGCTTACCTAGCGGGAGTTTTAACGAGCAGTACTTC

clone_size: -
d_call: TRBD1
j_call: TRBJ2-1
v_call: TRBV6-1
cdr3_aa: CASTSGQPNEQFF
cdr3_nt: TGTGCCAGCACATCGGGACAGCCAAATGAGCAGTTCTTC

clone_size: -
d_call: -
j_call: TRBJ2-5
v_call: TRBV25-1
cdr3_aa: CASSESGHRGETQYF
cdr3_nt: TGTGCCAGCAGTGAGTCAGGGCACAGAGGGGAGACCCAGTACTTC

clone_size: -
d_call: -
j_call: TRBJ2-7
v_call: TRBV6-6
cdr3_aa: CASSLGRSHYEQYF
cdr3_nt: TGTGCCAGCAGTTTGGGCAGGTCACATTACGAGCAGTACTTC

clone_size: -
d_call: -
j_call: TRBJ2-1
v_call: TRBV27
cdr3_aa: CASSLFGGGGNEQFF
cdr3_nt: TGTGCCAGCAGTTTATTTGGGGGAGGGGGTAATGAGCAGTTCTTC

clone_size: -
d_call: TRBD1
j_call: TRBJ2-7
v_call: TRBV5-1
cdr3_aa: CASTNLGTGSSYEQYF
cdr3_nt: TGCGCCAGCACAAACCTGGGGACAGGGAGCTCCTACGAGCAGTACTTC

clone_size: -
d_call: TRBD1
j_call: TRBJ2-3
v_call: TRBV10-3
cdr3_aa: CAISRQGGTDTQYF
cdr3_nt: TGTGCCATCAGTCGACAGGGAGGCACAGATACGCAGTATTTT

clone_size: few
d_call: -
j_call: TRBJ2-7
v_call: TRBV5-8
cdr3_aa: CASRERPGGYEQYF
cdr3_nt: TGTGCCAGCAGGGAAAGACCGGGTGGTTACGAGCAGTACTTC

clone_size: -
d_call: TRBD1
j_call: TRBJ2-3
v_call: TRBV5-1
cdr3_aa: CASSLAIRQGTDTQYF
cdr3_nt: TGCGCCAGCAGCTTGGCGATTCGACAGGGGACAGATACGCAGTATTTT

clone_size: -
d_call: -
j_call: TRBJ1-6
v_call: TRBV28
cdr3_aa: CASSLTPPGGDSPLHF
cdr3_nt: TGTGCCAGCAGTTTAACGCCGCCCGGGGGGGACTCACCCCTCCACTTT

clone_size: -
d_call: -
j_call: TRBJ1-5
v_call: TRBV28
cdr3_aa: CASSLWGGVQPQHF
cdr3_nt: TGTGCCAGCAGTTTATGGGGAGGGGTGCAGCCCCAGCATTTT

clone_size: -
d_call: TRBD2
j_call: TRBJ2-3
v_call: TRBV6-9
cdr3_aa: CASSWGLAGSIESSTDTQYF
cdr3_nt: TGTGCCAGCAGCTGGGGACTAGCGGGATCAATAGAATCAAGCACAGATACGCAGTATTTT

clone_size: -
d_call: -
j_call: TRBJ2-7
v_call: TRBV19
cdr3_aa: CATRQDTSYEQYF
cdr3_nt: TGTGCCACCCGACAGGACACGTCCTACGAGCAGTACTTC

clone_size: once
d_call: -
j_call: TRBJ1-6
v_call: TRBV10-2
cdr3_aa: CASRGGVSPLHF
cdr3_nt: TGCGCCAGCAGGGGCGGGGTTTCACCCCTCCACTTT

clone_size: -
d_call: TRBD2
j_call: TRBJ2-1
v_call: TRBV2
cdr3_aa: CASRWGSGSNNEQFF
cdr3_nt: TGTGCCAGCCGCTGGGGAAGCGGGAGTAACAATGAGCAGTTCTTC

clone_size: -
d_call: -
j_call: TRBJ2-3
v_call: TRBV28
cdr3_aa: CASSFFALLTDTQYF
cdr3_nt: TGTGCCAGCAGTTTTTTCGCGCTCCTCACAGATACGCAGTATTTT

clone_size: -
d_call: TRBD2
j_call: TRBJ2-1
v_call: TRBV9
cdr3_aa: CASSVGPLAPPEREVFNEQFF
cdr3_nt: TGTGCCAGCAGCGTAGGCCCCCTAGCCCCCCCGGAGCGGGAGGTCTTCAATGAGCAGTTCTTC

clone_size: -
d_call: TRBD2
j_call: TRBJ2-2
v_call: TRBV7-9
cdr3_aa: CAPDRQGGTGELFF
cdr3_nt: TGTGCCCCGGATCGGCAGGGAGGGACCGGGGAGCTGTTTTTT

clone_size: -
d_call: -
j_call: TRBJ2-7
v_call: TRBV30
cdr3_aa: CAWSDWEEQYF
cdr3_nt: TGTGCCTGGAGTGACTGGGAAGAGCAGTACTTC

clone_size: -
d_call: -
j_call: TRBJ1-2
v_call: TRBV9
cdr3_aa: CASSPRGYLGDGYTF
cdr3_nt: TGTGCCAGCAGCCCGAGAGGGTACCTTGGGGATGGCTACACCTTC

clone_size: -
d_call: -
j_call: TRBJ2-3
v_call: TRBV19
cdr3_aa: CATSGRFLDTQYF
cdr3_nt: TGTGCCACTTCGGGTCGGTTTTTGGATACGCAGTATTTT

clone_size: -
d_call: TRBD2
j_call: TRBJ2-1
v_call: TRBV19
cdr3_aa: CASLLAGGADEQFF
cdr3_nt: TGTGCCAGTTTGCTAGCGGGAGGAGCGGATGAGCAGTTCTTC

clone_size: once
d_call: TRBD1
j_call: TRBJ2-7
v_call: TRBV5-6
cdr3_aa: CASSAGQGGWISSYEQYF
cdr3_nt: TGTGCCAGCAGCGCGGGACAGGGAGGTTGGATTAGCTCCTACGAGCAGTACTTC

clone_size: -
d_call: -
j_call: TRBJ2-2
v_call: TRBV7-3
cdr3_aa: CASSPDRASGNTGELFF
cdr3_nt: TGTGCCAGCAGCCCCGACAGGGCTAGCGGAAACACCGGGGAGCTGTTTTTT